This T cell receptor (beta chain) appears in the sequencing data of a study of T cell responses to AZD1222 COVID-19 vaccine. A note on this clone: Its antigen is not known.

Germline trimming cut 5 bases from V and 0 bases from J; bases unmatched to any gene: 1. CDR1 SGDLS and CDR2 YYNGEE come from the germline V gene. The CDR3 has 14 amino acids. Study results and limitations: It should be noted that donors were predominantly white British and more often female, and clonal diversity was possibly underestimated.

The data were produced by immunoSEQ multiplex PCR, yet TCRdb's version contains in-frame clones alone and is incomplete. The sample lists about 120,000 clones; roughly nine tenths were seen once. The material sequenced was peripheral blood, taken on day 0 of AZD1222 vaccination. This receptor was identified in an adult in good health. The chain couples TRBV9 to TRBJ2-3; 9 bases line up with TRBD2. CDR3 sequence: CASSSGRSTDTQYF. The DNA for the CDR3 is TGTGCCAGCAGTAGCGGGAGAAGCACAGATACGCAGTATTTT.